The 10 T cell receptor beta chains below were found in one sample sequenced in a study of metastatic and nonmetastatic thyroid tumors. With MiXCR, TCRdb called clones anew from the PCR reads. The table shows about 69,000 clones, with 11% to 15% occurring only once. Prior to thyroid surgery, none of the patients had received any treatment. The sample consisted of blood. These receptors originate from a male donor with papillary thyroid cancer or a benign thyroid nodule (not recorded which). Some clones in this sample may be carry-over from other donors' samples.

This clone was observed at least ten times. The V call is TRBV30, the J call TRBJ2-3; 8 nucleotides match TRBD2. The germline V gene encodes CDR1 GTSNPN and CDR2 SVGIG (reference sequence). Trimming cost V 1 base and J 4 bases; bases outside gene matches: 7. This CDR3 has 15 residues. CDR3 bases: TGTGCCTGGAGTGCGGGGGGGATTATCCCAGATACGCAGTATTTT. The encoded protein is CAWSAGGIIPDTQYF.

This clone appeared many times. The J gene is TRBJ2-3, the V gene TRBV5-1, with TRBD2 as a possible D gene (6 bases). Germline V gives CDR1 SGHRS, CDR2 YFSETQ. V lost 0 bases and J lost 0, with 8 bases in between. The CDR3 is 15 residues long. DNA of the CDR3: TGCGCCAGCAGCTTGGGAGGGACTAGCACAGATACGCAGTATTTT. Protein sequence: CASSLGGTSTDTQYF. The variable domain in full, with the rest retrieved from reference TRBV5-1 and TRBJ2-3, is KAGVTQTPRYLIKTRGQQVTLSCSPISGHRSVSWYQQTPGQGLQFLFEYFSETQRNKGNFPGRFSGRQFSNSRSEMNVSTLELGDSALYLCASSLGGTSTDTQYFGPGTRLTVL.

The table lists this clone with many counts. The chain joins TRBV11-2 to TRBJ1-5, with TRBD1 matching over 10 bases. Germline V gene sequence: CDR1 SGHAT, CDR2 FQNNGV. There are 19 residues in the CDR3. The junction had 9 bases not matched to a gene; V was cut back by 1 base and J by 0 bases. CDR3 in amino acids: CASSLGRTGGVLSNQPQHF. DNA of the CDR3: TGTGCCAGCAGCTTAGGTCGGACAGGGGGTGTCCTTAGCAATCAGCCCCAGCATTTT. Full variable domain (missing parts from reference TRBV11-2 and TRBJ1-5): EAGVAQSPRYKIIEKRQSVAFWCNPISGHATLYWYQQILGQGPKLLIQFQNNGVVDDSQLPKDRFSAERLKGVDSTLKIQPAKLEDSAVYLCASSLGRTGGVLSNQPQHFGDGTRLSIL.

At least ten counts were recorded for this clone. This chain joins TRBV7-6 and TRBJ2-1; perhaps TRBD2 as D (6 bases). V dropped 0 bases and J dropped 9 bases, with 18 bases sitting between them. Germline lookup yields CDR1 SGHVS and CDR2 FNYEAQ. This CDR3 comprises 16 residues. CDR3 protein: CASSLARAGGWVEQFF. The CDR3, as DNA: TGTGCCAGCAGCTTAGCGAGAGCGGGCGGTTGGGTTGAGCAGTTCTTC.

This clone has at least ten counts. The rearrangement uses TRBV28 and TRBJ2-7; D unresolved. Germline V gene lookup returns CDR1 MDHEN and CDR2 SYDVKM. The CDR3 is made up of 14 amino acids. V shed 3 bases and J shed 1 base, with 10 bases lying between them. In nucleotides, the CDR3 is TGTGCCAGCAGTTTTCGAAGGGAATCCTACGAGCAGTACTTC. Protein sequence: CASSFRRESYEQYF. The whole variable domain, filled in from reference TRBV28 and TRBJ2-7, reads DVKVTQSSRYLVKRTGEKVFLECVQDMDHENMFWYRQDPGLGLRLIYFSYDVKMKEKGDIPEGYSVSREKKERFSLILESASTNQTSMYLCASSFRRESYEQYFGPGTRLTVT.

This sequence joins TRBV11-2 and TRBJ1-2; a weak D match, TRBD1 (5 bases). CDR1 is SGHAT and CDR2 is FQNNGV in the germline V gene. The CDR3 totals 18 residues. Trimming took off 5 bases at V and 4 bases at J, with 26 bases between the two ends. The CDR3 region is CASSAKVGGTSSVYGYTF. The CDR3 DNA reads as TGTGCCAGCAGCGCAAAAGTGGGGGGGACCTCCTCTGTCTATGGCTACACCTTC.

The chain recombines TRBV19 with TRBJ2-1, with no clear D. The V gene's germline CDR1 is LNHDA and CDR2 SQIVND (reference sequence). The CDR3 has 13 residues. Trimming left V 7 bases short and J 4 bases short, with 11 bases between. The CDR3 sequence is CASTFQGYNEQFF. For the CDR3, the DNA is TGTGCCAGTACTTTTCAAGGGTACAATGAGCAGTTCTTC.

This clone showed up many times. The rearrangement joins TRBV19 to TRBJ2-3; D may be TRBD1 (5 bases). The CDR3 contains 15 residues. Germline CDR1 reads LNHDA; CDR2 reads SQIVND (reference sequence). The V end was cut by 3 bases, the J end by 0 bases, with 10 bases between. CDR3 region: CASSIQGTSTDTQYF. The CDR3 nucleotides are TGTGCCAGTAGTATCCAGGGCACTAGCACAGATACGCAGTATTTT.

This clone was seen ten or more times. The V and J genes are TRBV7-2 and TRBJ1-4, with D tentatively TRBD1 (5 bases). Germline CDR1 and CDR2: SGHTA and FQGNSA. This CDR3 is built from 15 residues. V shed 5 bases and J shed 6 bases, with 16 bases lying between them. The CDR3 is CASSPLGGPHEKLFF. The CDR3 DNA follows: TGTGCCAGCAGCCCCCTTGGGGGTCCACATGAAAAACTGTTTTTT. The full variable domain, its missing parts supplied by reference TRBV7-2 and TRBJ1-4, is GAGVSQSPSNKVTEKGKDVELRCDPISGHTALYWYRQSLGQGLEFLIYFQGNSAPDKSGLPSDRFSAERTGGSVSTLTIQRTQQEDSAVYLCASSPLGGPHEKLFFGSGTQLSVL.

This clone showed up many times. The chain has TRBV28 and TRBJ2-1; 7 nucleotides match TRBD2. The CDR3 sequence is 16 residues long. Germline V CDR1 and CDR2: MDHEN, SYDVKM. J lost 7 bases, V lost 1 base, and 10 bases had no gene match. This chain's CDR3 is CASSLSPFQRENEQFF. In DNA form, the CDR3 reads TGTGCCAGCAGTTTATCTCCTTTCCAGCGGGAAAATGAGCAGTTCTTC. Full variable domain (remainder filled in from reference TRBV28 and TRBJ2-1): DVKVTQSSRYLVKRTGEKVFLECVQDMDHENMFWYRQDPGLGLRLIYFSYDVKMKEKGDIPEGYSVSREKKERFSLILESASTNQTSMYLCASSLSPFQRENEQFFGPGTRLTVL.